These T cell receptor beta chains were read from a single sample in a study of cytomegalovirus exposure and HLA in healthy donors. Clones were read by immunoSEQ multiplex PCR, and TCRdb kept only the in-frame ones, dropping some. The profile shows around 80,000 clones, around 96% of them singletons. Source material: PBMCs. The source of these receptors is a woman between 18 and 30 years old in good health and CMV-seronegative. The CDR3 runs from the conserved cysteine through the conserved F or W. D genes are given only for firm matches. The size entry is marked missing in some rows and otherwise reads once, few, many or a size class.

>TRBD1|TRBJ2-7|NA|TRBV29-1
TGCAGCGCCAATGACAGGGTGCTACCCTACGAGCAGTACTTC
CSANDRVLPYEQYF
>NA|TRBJ1-4|NA|TRBV5-1
TGCGCCAGCAGCTTGGATTTAGGGGGTGAAAAACTGTTTTTT
CASSLDLGGEKLFF
>TRBD1|TRBJ1-1|NA|TRBV6-5
TGTGCCAGCAGTTACTCGCGGGCGGGCCCAGGGGGTGAAGCTTTCTTT
CASSYSRAGPGGEAFF
>NA|TRBJ2-5|NA|TRBV5-1
TGCGCCAGCAGCTTGGACAAGCAAGAGACCCAGTACTTC
CASSLDKQETQYF
>TRBD2|TRBJ2-1|NA|TRBV7-6
TGTGCCAGCAGCTTACTCCCCTTAGCGGGAGGGACCCACAATGAGCAGTTCTTC
CASSLLPLAGGTHNEQFF
>NA|TRBJ2-5|NA|TRBV12-5
TGTGCTAGTGGTTTGGGAGTTCCCATCGGGGAGACCCAGTACTTC
CASGLGVPIGETQYF
>NA|TRBJ2-1|NA|TRBV20-1
TGCAGTTCTTTACCGGGGAGTGAGCAGTTCTTC
CSSLPGSEQFF
>NA|TRBJ2-3|once|TRBV6-5
TGTGCCAGCAGTGAACACCGGGACAACAGGCAGTATTTT
CASSEHRDNRQYF
>TRBD1|TRBJ2-7|NA|TRBV11-2
TGTGCCAGCAGCAATTGGGACAGGGGCTACGAGCAGTACTTC
CASSNWDRGYEQYF
>NA|TRBJ2-7|NA|TRBV6-5
TGTGCCAGCAGTTACTGGGGCGGCGAGCAGTACTTC
CASSYWGGEQYF
>TRBD1|TRBJ2-7|NA|TRBV7-8
TGTGCCAGCGGCTTGGTCAGACAGGGGAATCTGGTCGAGCAGTACTTC
CASGLVRQGNLVEQYF
>NA|TRBJ2-2|NA|TRBV2
TGTGCCAGCAGTGAAGCGCAACAGGGAAGGGGTACCGGGGAGCTGTTTTTT
CASSEAQQGRGTGELFF
>NA|TRBJ2-2|NA|TRBV30
TGTGCCTGGAGTCTGGGCTATAACACCGGGGAGCTGTTTTTT
CAWSLGYNTGELFF
>TRBD1|TRBJ1-1|NA|TRBV14
TGTGCCAGCAGCCAAGAAAGGGACAGAATGAACACTGAAGCTTTCTTT
CASSQERDRMNTEAFF
>TRBD2|TRBJ2-2|NA|TRBV4-2
TGTGCCAGCAGCCAAGACCTAGCGGGAGTGGTGGCCGGGGAGCTGTTTTTT
CASSQDLAGVVAGELFF
>NA|TRBJ2-3|NA|TRBV6-4
TGTGCCAGCAGACCCTGGGGGACAAGTAGCACAGATACGCAGTATTTT
CASRPWGTSSTDTQYF
>TRBD2|TRBJ2-3|NA|TRBV10-1
TGCGCCAGCAGTCGGGACGGAAGGGGGGTGGGTATAGCGGGAGGGCCGTGCACAGATACGCAGTATTTT
CASSRDGRGVGIAGGPCTDTQYF
>NA|TRBJ2-7|NA|TRBV28
TGTGCCAGCAGAGGGACCGGGGGATACGAGCAGTACTTC
CASRGTGGYEQYF
>TRBD2|TRBJ2-7|NA|TRBV9
TGTGCCAGCAGCGTCGGGACTAGCGGATACGAGCAGTACTTC
CASSVGTSGYEQYF
>NA|TRBJ2-7|NA|TRBV11-2
TGTGCCAGCAGCCGAGTTTTTGCGGGTCCCTACGAGCAGTACTTC
CASSRVFAGPYEQYF
>TRBD2|TRBJ2-1|NA|TRBV5-4
TGTGCCAGCAGCCTGACTAGCGGGAGGGATGGCAATGAGCAGTTCTTC
CASSLTSGRDGNEQFF
>TRBD1|TRBJ2-7|NA|TRBV29-1
TGCAGCGTTGACTGGGCCGGGACAGGGGTTTACGAGCAGTACTTC
CSVDWAGTGVYEQYF
>TRBD1|TRBJ1-5|NA|TRBV15
TGTGCCACCAGCAGGGACAGGGTTGACAATCAGCCCCAGCATTTT
CATSRDRVDNQPQHF
>NA|TRBJ2-3|once|TRBV25-1
TGTGCCAGCAGGGGGAGAACCATACCAGATACGCAGTATTTT
CASRGRTIPDTQYF
>NA|TRBJ1-5|NA|TRBV2
TGTGCCAGCAGTGAGTTGGAGTGGCGCAATCAGCCCCAGCATTTT
CASSELEWRNQPQHF
>TRBD2|TRBJ2-1|NA|TRBV5-6
TGTGCCAGCAGCTTTAATGGCGATGTGGCGGGAGGAACCTACAATGAGCAGTTCTTC
CASSFNGDVAGGTYNEQFF
>NA|TRBJ2-5|NA|TRBV5-1
TGCGCCAGCAGCTTGAGGGGGGGCCAAGAGACCCAGTACTTC
CASSLRGGQETQYF
>NA|TRBJ2-6|NA|TRBV11-3
TGTGCCAGCAGCCCGGGACTGTCTTCTGGGGCCAACGTCCTGACTTTC
CASSPGLSSGANVLTF
>TRBD2|TRBJ2-1|NA|TRBV5-1
TGCGCCAGCACCCGGTCGGTAGCGGGAGCGAATGAGCAGTTCTTC
CASTRSVAGANEQFF
>TRBD2|TRBJ2-1|NA|TRBV6-1
TGTGCCAGCAGTGACCAGGGACTAGCGGGAGTCAATGAGCAGTTCTTC
CASSDQGLAGVNEQFF